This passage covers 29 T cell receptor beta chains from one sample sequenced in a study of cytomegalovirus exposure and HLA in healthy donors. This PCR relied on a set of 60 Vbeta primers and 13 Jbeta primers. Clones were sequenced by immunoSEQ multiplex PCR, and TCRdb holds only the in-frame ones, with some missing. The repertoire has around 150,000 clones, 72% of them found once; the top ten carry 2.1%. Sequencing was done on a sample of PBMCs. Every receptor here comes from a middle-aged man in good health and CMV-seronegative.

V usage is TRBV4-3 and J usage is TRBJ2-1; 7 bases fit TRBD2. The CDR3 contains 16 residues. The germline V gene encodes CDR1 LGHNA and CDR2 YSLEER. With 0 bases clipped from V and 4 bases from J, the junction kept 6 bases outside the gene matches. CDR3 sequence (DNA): TGCGCCAGCAGCCAAGAAGGTCGGGGAGGGTACAATGAGCAGTTCTTC. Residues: CASSQEGRGGYNEQFF.

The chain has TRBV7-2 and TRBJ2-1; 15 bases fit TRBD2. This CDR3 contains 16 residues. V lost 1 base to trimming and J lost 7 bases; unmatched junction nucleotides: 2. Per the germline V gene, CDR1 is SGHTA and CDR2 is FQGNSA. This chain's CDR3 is CASSLVGLAGGNEQFF. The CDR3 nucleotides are TGTGCCAGCAGCTTAGTGGGACTAGCGGGAGGTAATGAGCAGTTCTTC.

In nucleotides, the CDR3 is TGTGCCAGCTCACCTTCGGACAGCCGCGAGCAGTACTTC. Encoded protein: CASSPSDSREQYF. This chain links TRBV18 with TRBJ2-7, with D possibly matching TRBD1 (6 bases). The germline CDR1 and CDR2 sequences are KGHSH and LQKENI. The CDR3 length is 13 residues. The V and J ends lost 3 bases and 6 bases respectively, with 12 bases between them.

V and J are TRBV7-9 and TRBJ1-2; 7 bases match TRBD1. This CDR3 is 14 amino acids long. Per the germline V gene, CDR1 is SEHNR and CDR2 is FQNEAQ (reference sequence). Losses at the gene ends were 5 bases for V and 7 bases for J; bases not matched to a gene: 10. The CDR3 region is CASSIQGRSGGYTF. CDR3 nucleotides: TGTGCCAGCAGCATACAGGGGCGGTCCGGTGGCTACACCTTC.

The CDR3 DNA follows: TGTGCCAGCAGCTTCATAGACAGAGACTACGAGCAGTACTTC. Translated, it gives CASSFIDRDYEQYF. The chain links TRBV5-6 to TRBJ2-7, with a weak D call TRBD1 (5 bases). Trimming took off 2 bases at V and 3 bases at J, with 12 bases between the two ends. CDR1 is SGHDT and CDR2 is YYEEEE in the germline V gene. The CDR3 sequence is 14 residues long.

The CDR3 reads CASSLASAGGPTDTQYF. CDR3 DNA sequence: TGCGCCAGCAGCTTGGCCTCTGCGGGGGGCCCCACAGATACGCAGTATTTT. The V and J genes are TRBV5-1 and TRBJ2-3, with 8 positions matching TRBD2. The junction had 8 bases not matched to a gene; V was cut back by 0 bases and J by 2 bases. CDR1 and CDR2 (germline): SGHRS, YFSETQ. The CDR3 is 17 amino acids.

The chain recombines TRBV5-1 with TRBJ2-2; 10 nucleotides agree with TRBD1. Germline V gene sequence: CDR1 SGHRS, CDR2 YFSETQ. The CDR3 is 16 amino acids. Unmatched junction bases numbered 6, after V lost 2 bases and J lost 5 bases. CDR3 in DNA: TGCGCCAGCAGCTTACTACCGGGACAGGGGACCGGGGAGCTGTTTTTT. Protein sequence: CASSLLPGQGTGELFF.

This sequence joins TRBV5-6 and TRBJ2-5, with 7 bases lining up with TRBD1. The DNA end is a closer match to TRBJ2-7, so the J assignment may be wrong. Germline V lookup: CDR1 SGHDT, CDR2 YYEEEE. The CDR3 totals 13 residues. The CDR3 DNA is TGTGCCAGCAGCAGGGGGACAGTCTACGAGCAGTACTTC. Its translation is CASSRGTVYEQYF.

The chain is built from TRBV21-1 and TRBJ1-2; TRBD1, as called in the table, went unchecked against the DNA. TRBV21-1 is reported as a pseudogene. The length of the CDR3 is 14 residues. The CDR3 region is CANTQLGQGGGYTF. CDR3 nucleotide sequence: TGTGCCAACACCCAACTAGGACAGGGGGGTGGCTACACCTTC.

The CDR3 sequence: CASSQDRGRETQYF. As DNA, the CDR3 is TGTGCCAGCAGCCAGGACAGGGGGAGGGAGACCCAGTACTTC. The chain carries TRBV2 and TRBJ2-5; 10 nucleotides agree with TRBD1. J was trimmed by 5 bases and V by 6 bases; bases with no gene match: 6. Per germline, CDR1 SNHLY and CDR2 FYNNEI. This CDR3 has 14 amino acids.

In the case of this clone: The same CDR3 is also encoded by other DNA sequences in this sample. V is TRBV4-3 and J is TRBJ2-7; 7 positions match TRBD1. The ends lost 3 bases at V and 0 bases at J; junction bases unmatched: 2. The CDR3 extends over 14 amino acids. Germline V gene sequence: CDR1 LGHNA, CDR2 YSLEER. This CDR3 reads CASSQDRYSYEQYF. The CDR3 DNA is TGCGCCAGCAGCCAGGACAGGTACTCCTACGAGCAGTACTTC.

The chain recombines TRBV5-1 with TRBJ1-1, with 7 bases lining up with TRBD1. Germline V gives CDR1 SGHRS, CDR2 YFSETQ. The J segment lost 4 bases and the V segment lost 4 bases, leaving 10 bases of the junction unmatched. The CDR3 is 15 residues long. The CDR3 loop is CASSRSTGTVTEAFF. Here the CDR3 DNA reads TGCGCCAGCAGCAGATCGACAGGGACGGTCACTGAAGCTTTCTTT.

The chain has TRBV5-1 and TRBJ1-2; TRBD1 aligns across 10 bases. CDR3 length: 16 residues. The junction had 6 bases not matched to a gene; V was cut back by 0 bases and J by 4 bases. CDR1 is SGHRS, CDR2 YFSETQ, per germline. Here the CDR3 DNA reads TGCGCCAGCAGCTTGGAAGGGACAGGGGATGGCTATGGCTACACCTTC. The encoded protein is CASSLEGTGDGYGYTF.

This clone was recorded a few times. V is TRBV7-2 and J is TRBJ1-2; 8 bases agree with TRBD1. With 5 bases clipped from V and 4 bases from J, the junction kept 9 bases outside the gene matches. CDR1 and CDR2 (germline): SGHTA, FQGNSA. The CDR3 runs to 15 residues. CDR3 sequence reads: CASSPNAGQVYGYTF. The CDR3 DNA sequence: TGTGCCAGCAGCCCAAACGCGGGACAGGTCTATGGCTACACCTTC.

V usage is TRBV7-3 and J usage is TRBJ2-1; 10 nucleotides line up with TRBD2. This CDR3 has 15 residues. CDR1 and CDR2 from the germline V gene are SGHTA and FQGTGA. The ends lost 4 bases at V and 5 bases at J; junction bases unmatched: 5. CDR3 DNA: TGTGCCAGCAGCTCCGGTCTAGCGGGGGACAATGAGCAGTTCTTC. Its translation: CASSSGLAGDNEQFF. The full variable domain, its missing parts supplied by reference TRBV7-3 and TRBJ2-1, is GAGVSQTPSNKVTEKGKYVELRCDPISGHTALYWYRQSLGQGPEFLIYFQGTGAADDSGLPNDRFFAVRPEGSVSTLKIQRTERGDSAVYLCASSSGLAGDNEQFFGPGTRLTVL.

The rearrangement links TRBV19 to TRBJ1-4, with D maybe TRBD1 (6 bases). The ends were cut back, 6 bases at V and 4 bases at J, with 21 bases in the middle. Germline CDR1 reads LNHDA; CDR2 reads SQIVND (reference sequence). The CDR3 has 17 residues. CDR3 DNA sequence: TGTGCCAGTAGCCCCGCTACAGGGTTGGCCTATAATGAAAAACTGTTTTTT. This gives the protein CASSPATGLAYNEKLFF.

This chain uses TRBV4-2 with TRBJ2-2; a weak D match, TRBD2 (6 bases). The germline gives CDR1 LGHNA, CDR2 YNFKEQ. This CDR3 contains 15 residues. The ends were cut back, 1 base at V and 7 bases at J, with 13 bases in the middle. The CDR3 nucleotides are TGTGCCAGCAGCCAAGTGGCGGGGTGGGGCGGGGAGCTGTTTTTT. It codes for CASSQVAGWGGELFF.

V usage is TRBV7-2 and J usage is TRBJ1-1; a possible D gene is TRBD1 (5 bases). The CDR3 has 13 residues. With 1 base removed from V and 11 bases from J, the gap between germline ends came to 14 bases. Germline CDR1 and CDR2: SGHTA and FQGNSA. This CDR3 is CASSLVAGEVAFF. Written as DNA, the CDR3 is TGTGCCAGCAGCTTAGTCGCGGGGGAGGTGGCTTTCTTT.

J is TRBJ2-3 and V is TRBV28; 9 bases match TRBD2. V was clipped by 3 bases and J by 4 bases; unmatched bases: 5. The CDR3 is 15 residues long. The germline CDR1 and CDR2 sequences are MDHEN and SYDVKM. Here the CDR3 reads CASSLSSGVPDTQYF. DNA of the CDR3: TGTGCCAGCAGTTTGTCTAGCGGGGTCCCAGATACGCAGTATTTT.

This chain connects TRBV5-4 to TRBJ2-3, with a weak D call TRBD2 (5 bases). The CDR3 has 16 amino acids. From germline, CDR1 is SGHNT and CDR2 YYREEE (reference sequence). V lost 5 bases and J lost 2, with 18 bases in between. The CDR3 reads CASSPAPGMYTDTQYF. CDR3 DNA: TGTGCCAGCAGTCCTGCTCCGGGGATGTACACAGATACGCAGTATTTT.

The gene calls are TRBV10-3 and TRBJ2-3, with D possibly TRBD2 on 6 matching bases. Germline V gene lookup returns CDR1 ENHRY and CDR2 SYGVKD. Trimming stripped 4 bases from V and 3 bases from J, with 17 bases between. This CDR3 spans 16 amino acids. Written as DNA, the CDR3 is TGTGCCATCAGTGGGGTACGGGAGCTGGTGACAGATACGCAGTATTTT. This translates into CAISGVRELVTDTQYF.

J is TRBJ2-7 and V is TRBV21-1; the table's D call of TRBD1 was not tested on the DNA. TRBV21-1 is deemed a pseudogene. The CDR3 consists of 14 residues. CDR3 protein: CASSPGTGYYEQYF. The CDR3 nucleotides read TGTGCCAGCAGCCCCGGGACAGGGTACTACGAGCAGTACTTC.

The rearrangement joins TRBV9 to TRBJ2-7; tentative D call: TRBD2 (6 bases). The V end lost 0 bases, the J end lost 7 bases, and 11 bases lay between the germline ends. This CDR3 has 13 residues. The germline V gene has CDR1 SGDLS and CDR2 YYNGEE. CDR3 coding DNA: TGTGCCAGCAGCGTAGTGGAGGGATGGGAGCAGTACTTC. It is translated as CASSVVEGWEQYF.

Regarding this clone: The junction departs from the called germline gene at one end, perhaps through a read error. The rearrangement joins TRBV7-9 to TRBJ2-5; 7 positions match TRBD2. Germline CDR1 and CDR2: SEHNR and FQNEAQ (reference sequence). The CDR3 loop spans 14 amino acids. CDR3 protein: CASSLAVAGETQYF. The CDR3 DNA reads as TGTGCCAGCAGCCTAGCGGTGGCGGGGGAGACCCAGTACTTC.

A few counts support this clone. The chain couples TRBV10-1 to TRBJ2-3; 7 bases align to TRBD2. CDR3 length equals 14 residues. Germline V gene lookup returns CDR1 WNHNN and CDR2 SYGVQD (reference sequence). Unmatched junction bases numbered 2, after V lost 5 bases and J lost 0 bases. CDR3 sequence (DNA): TGCGCCAGCAGTCCGGGACTAAGCACAGATACGCAGTATTTT. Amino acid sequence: CASSPGLSTDTQYF.

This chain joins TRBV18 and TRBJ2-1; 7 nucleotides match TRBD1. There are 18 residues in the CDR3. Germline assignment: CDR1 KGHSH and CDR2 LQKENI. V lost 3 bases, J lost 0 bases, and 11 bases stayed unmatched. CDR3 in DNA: TGTGCCAGCTCACCGGTCCTATCGGGACAGAGCTCCTACAATGAGCAGTTCTTC. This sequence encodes CASSPVLSGQSSYNEQFF.

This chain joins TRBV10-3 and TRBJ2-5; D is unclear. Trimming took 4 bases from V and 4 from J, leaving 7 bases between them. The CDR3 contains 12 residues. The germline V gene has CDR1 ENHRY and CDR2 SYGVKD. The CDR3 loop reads CAISGGGETQYF. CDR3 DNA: TGTGCCATCAGTGGAGGTGGAGAGACCCAGTACTTC.

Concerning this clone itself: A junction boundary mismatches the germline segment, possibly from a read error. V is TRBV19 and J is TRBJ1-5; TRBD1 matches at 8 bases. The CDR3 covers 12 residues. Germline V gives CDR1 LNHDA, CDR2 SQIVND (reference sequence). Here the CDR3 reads CASQGAEQPQNF. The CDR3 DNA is TGTGCCTCCCAGGGGGCAGAACAGCCCCAGAATTTT. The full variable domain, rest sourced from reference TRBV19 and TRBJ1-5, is DGGITQSPKYLFRKEGQNVTLSCEQNLNHDAMYWYRQDPGQGLRLIYYSQIVNDFQKGDIAEGYSVSREKKESFPLTVTSAQKNPTAFYLCASQGAEQPQNFGDGTRLSIL.

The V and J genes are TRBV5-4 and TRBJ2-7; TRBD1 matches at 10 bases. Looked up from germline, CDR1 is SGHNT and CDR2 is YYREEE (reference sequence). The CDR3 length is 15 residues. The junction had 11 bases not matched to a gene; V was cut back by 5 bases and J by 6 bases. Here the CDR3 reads CASRPSRTGGGEQYF. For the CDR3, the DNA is TGTGCCAGCAGGCCCTCCCGGACAGGGGGGGGCGAGCAGTACTTC.